Presented here are 5 T cell receptor beta chains from one specimen sequenced in a study of blood T cell repertoires in COVID-19. The method was immunoSEQ multiplex PCR; TCRdb's version includes in-frame clones alone and lacks a portion of them. The table includes approximately 300,000 clones, more than 85% detected once. The sequenced sample consisted of PBMCs or T cells enriched from blood (not recorded which). These receptors were taken from a woman aged 25 to 39 who had been exposed to COVID-19.

The chain carries TRBV21-1 and TRBJ1-1; TRBD1, the table's D call, was not compared with the DNA. TRBV21-1 represents a pseudogene. This CDR3 is built from 16 residues. CDR3 sequence (DNA): TGTGCCAGCAGCAGAACGGGCAGACAGGGGAACACTGAAGCTTTCTTT. Encoded protein: CASSRTGRQGNTEAFF.

The V and J genes are TRBV19 and TRBJ2-6, with a possible D match to TRBD2 (5 bases). Trimming took off 4 bases at V and 2 bases at J, with 9 bases between the two ends. CDR3 length: 15 residues. Germline CDR1 is LNHDA and CDR2 is SQIVND (reference sequence). In DNA, the CDR3 is TGTGCCAGTAGTACGCGGGCGACTGGGGCCAACGTCCTGACTTTC. Translation gives CASSTRATGANVLTF.

The chain combines TRBV25-1 with TRBJ1-6, with D unresolved. Between the trimmed V and J ends, which lost 7 bases and 3 bases, there was a span of 7 bases. The V gene's germline CDR1 is MGHDK and CDR2 SYGVNS. The CDR3 covers 13 residues. The CDR3 here is CASTTRYNSPLHF. The CDR3 DNA follows: TGTGCCAGCACGACACGCTATAATTCACCCCTCCACTTT.

The chain employs TRBV5-1 and TRBJ1-2; D unresolved. The CDR3 extends over 13 amino acids. V was cut by 0 bases and J by 0 bases, with 3 bases left in between. The V gene's germline CDR1 is SGHRS and CDR2 YFSETQ. CDR3 DNA sequence: TGCGCCAGCAGCTTGGCAGCTAACTATGGCTACACCTTC. This translates into CASSLAANYGYTF.

The genes are TRBV6-1 and TRBJ2-7, with 7 bases that match TRBD1. The J segment lost 4 bases and the V segment lost 1 base, leaving 7 bases of the junction unmatched. The CDR3 runs to 15 residues. CDR1 is MNHNS, CDR2 SASEGT, per germline. CDR3 DNA sequence: TGTGCCAGCAGTGAAGAAGGGGGCCCTCCTTACGAGCAGTACTTC. Translated, it gives CASSEEGGPPYEQYF.